This TCR beta chain originates from a study of early T cells in non-severe SARS-CoV-2 infection. Study outcomes and limitations: There was a bias toward anti-spike CD8 responses in VDJdb matching, which missed private and CD4 specificities.

Each cDNA molecule carried a unique molecular identifier. TCRdb reprocessed the 5' RACE reads with MiXCR, giving one entry per CDR3 protein. The sample yields about 63,000 distinct CDR3 sequences, 10% to 15% seen once. The germline CDR1 and CDR2 sequences are MNHNY and SVGAGI (reference sequence). V lost 6 bases and J lost 4; bases outside the gene matches: 19. CDR3 length: 18 residues. This clonotype showed up just once. Its specificity is unknown. A much larger clone differs from this one at a single base, so this may be a read error. The sequencing sample was made of whole blood. This TCR was recovered from an adult who was a healthcare worker with PCR-confirmed SARS-CoV-2 infection or an uninfected control (not recorded which). The chain is built from TRBV6-6 and TRBJ1-2; TRBD1 matches at 8 bases. The DNA of the CDR3 is TGTGCCAGCAGCCCTGCGGTGGTGGCAGGGGGCCTCAGCTATGGCTACACCTTC. It translates to CASSPAVVAGGLSYGYTF.